Presented here are 10 T cell receptor beta chains from one specimen sequenced in a study of glioma-infiltrating T cells (dated by TCRdb to the mid-2010s). This sample was sequenced with an Illumina MiSeq. The iRepertoire nested amplicon-rescue multiplex PCR (arm-PCR) platform was used to amplify TCR alpha and beta CDR3 regions from RNA. TCRdb reprocessing: public reads trimmed at Q25 with fastp, clones called with MiXCR, in-frame beta chains kept. Records with the same CDR3 protein are collapsed into one entry carrying the most frequent genes and DNA. This sample gives under 50,000 distinct CDR3 sequences in total; approximately 20% of them show up just once. The ten largest clones take up around 6.7% of the sample. Specimen: glioma tissue, nonneoplastic brain tissue, or PBMCs (not recorded which). All receptors derive from a human donor with low-grade glioma or glioblastoma, undergoing nonglioma brain surgery, or in good health (not recorded which).

Details on this clonotype: This may be a read error, as it is one base from a much larger clone. The chain uses TRBV18 and TRBJ1-1; a possible D gene is TRBD1 (5 bases). The CDR3 loop spans 16 amino acids. Germline CDR1 KGHSH, CDR2 LQKENI. V lost 1 base and J 2 bases, leaving 14 bases between the germline ends. CDR3 sequence (DNA): TGTGCCAGCTCACCACTGGCTAAAGGGGCCAACACTGAAGCTTTCTTT. Protein product: CASSPLAKGANTEAFF.

This clonotype was picked up many times. This chain joins TRBV2 and TRBJ2-6; D remains ambiguous. Germline lookup yields CDR1 SNHLY and CDR2 FYNNEI. V lost 5 bases to trimming and J lost 6 bases, with 11 bases between them. This CDR3 has 14 amino acids. The CDR3 coding sequence is TGTGCCAGCAGTCCCGGGCCCCCGGCCAACGTCCTGACTTTC. This encodes CASSPGPPANVLTF. The full variable domain, rest sourced from reference TRBV2 and TRBJ2-6, is EPEVTQTPSHQVTQMGQEVILRCVPISNHLYFYWYRQILGQKVEFLVSFYNNEISEKSEIFDDQFSVERPDGSNFTLKIRSTKLEDSAMYFCASSPGPPANVLTFGAGSRLTVL.

This clonotype was seen many times. The chain carries TRBV19 and TRBJ2-6; D remains unclear. V lost 8 bases, J lost 5 bases, and 7 bases lay in between. The CDR3 sequence is 12 residues long. The germline gives CDR1 LNHDA, CDR2 SQIVND (reference sequence). The CDR3: CASGNRANVLTF. CDR3 nucleotide sequence: TGTGCCAGTGGGAACCGGGCCAACGTCCTGACTTTC.

This clonotype was seen at least ten times. This sequence joins TRBV4-1 and TRBJ2-5; D call uncertain. This CDR3 has 14 residues. V gave up 6 bases and J gave up 2 bases, with 13 bases separating them. Germline V lookup: CDR1 MGHRA, CDR2 YSYEKL. The CDR3 DNA follows: TGCGCCAGCAGGTCCCTATCCGGGCAAGAGACCCAGTACTTC. Amino acids: CASRSLSGQETQYF.

This clonotype was picked up many times. J is TRBJ1-1 and V is TRBV29-1; maybe TRBD1 (6 bases). Trimming shortened V by 4 bases and J by 1 base, and 10 bases separated the two germline ends. This CDR3 comprises 13 residues. Per the germline V gene, CDR1 is SQVTM and CDR2 is ANQGSEA. The CDR3, as DNA: TGCAGCGTTGCTTGGGGGCCGAACACTGAAGCTTTCTTT. This sequence encodes CSVAWGPNTEAFF.

To note about this clonotype: The conserved phenylalanine or tryptophan normally closing the CDR3 is absent here, so this likely arose from a read error. The gene calls are TRBV20-1 and TRBJ1-2, with unresolved D. The germline gives CDR1 DFQATT, CDR2 SNEGSKA (reference sequence). Trimming stripped 1 base from V and 7 bases from J, with 7 bases between. This CDR3 comprises 11 residues. The CDR3: CSARARCGYTL. For the CDR3, the DNA is TGCAGTGCTAGAGCTCGTTGTGGCTACACCCTC.

Comments on this clonotype: A read error may be the cause here, since a much bigger clone is one base away. This chain connects TRBV18 to TRBJ1-1; tentative D call: TRBD1 (5 bases). The CDR3 has 15 amino acids. The V gene lost 4 bases and the J gene lost 1 base, with 13 bases spanning the gap. Germline-derived CDR1 and CDR2 are KGHSH and LQKENI. The DNA of the CDR3 is TGTGCCAGCTCACTAAGGTCAACAGGGAACACTGAAGCTTTCTTT. Protein sequence: CASSLRSTGNTEAFF.

The chain recombines TRBV9 with TRBJ2-7; 7 bases line up with TRBD1. After removal of 4 bases from V and 3 bases from J, the junction contained 7 bases not matched to a gene. The germline gives CDR1 SGDLS, CDR2 YYNGEE. The CDR3 is 14 amino acids. The CDR3 region is CASSPQGTDYEQYF. CDR3 in DNA: TGTGCCAGCAGCCCCCAAGGGACAGACTACGAGCAGTACTTC.

The V and J genes are TRBV3-1 and TRBJ2-5; no definite D call. This CDR3 is built from 13 residues. The germline V and J ends were trimmed by 4 bases and 3 bases, with 9 bases remaining between them. Germline V CDR1 and CDR2: LGHDT, YNNKEL (reference sequence). CDR3 coding DNA: TGTGCCAGCAGCCGATCATTTAAAGAGACCCAGTACTTC. The encoded protein is CASSRSFKETQYF.

On this clonotype: This may be a read error, as it is one base from a much larger clone. The chain recombines TRBV6-2 or TRBV6-3 with TRBJ2-1; D is possibly TRBD1 (6 bases). Trimming removed 2 bases at V and 0 bases at J, with 14 bases between. Germline lookup yields CDR1 MNHEY and CDR2 SVGEGT. This CDR3 is 17 amino acids long. CDR3 in DNA: TGTGCCAGCAGTTACAACGCAAGGGGGTCCTCCTACAATGAGCAGTTCTTC. This codes for CASSYNARGSSYNEQFF.